This T cell receptor beta chain was recorded in a study of blood T cell repertoires in COVID-19. About the research overall: The United States, Italy and Spain were the sources of the acute and convalescent COVID-19 samples. From T cells, B-cell-depleted T cells, or PBMCs came the material, which was cDNA or gDNA.

Study processing details: Reference gene primer amplification in the assay estimated nucleated cell counts. Profiling relied on immunoSEQ multiplex PCR, and the TCRdb table lists in-frame clones only, not all of them. The V and J calls and clone size come from that table; D and trimming were worked out from the DNA. The top ten clones hold less than 4.5% of a sample with approximately 24,000 clones, 85% to 95% of them seen once. J was trimmed by 9 bases and V by 3 bases; bases with no gene match: 11. This CDR3 has 16 amino acids. Germline CDR1 and CDR2: LNHNV and YYDKDF (reference sequence). The TCR originated in a woman aged 45-60 years with active COVID-19. The sample comprised peripheral blood. The V and J genes are TRBV15 and TRBJ1-5, with TRBD1 matching over 10 bases. CDR3 bases: TGTGCCACCAGCAGGGGGGGACAGGGGATATTCGGGCCCCAGCATTTT. As protein: CATSRGGQGIFGPQHF.